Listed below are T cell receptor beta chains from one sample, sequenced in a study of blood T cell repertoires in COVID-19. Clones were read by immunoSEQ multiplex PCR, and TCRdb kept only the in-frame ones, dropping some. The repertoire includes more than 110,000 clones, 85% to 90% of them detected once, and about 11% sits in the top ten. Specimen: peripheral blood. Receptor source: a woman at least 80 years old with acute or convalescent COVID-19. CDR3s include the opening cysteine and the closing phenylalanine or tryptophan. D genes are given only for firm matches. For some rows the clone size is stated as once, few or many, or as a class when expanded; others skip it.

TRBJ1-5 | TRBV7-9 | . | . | CASNKGGSNQPQHF | TGTGCCAGCAACAAGGGGGGAAGCAATCAGCCCCAGCATTTT
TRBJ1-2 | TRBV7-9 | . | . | CASSLRDFDGYTF | TGTGCCAGCAGCTTACGGGACTTCGATGGCTACACCTTC
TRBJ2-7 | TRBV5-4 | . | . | CASSWAGIDEQYF | TGTGCCAGCAGCTGGGCAGGGATCGACGAGCAGTACTTC
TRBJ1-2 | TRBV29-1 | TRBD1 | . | CSVEGDRGWGYTF | TGCAGCGTTGAAGGGGACAGGGGTTGGGGCTACACCTTC
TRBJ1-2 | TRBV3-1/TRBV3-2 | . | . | CASSQLARVGGYTF | TGTGCCAGCAGCCAATTGGCCAGGGTGGGTGGCTACACCTTC
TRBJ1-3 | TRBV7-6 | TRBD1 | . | CASSLGRGQTSGNTIYF | TGTGCCAGCAGCTTAGGGAGGGGACAGACCTCTGGAAACACCATATATTTT
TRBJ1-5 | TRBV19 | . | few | CASSVGQISNQPQHF | TGTGCCAGTAGTGTGGGACAAATAAGCAATCAGCCCCAGCATTTT
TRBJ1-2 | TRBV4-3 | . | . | CASSQDIRTEHTF | TGCGCCAGCAGCCAAGATATAAGGACAGAACACACCTTC
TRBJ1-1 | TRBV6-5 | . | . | CASSPQGLNTEAFF | TGTGCCAGCAGCCCACAGGGTTTGAACACTGAAGCTTTCTTT
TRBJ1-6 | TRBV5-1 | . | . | CASSLGPTGMNSPLHF | TGCGCCAGCAGCCTTGGCCCCACAGGGATGAATTCACCCCTCCACTTT
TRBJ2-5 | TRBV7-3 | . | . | CASSPSPGVGTQYF | TGTGCCAGCAGCCCTTCGCCAGGGGTAGGGACCCAGTACTTC
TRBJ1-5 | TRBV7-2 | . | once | CASSLSNQPQHF | TGTGCCAGCAGTCTGAGCAATCAGCCCCAGCATTTT
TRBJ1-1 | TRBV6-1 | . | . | CASSDVSGHTEAFF | TGTGCCAGCAGTGACGTCTCAGGGCACACTGAAGCTTTCTTT
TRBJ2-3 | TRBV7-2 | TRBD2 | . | CASSPRGGGTDTQYF | TGTGCCAGCAGCCCTCGGGGAGGGGGCACAGATACGCAGTATTTT
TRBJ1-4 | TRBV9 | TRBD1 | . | CASSGQGRGTNEKLFF | TGTGCCAGCAGCGGACAGGGAAGGGGAACTAATGAAAAACTGTTTTTT
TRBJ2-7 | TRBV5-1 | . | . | CASSRGARSYEQYF | TGCGCCAGCAGCAGGGGCGCCAGGAGCTACGAGCAGTACTTC
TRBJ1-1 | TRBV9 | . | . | CASSVAPGMNTEAFF | TGTGCCAGCAGCGTAGCTCCGGGAATGAACACTGAAGCTTTCTTT
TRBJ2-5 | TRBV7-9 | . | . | CASSLLYIQETQYF | TGTGCCAGCAGCTTATTATACATCCAAGAGACCCAGTACTTC
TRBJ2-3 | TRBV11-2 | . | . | CASSLRQGPDTQYF | TGTGCCAGCAGCTTACGGCAGGGGCCAGATACGCAGTATTTT
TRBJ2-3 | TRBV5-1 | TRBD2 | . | CASSLATSGGGTDTQYF | TGCGCCAGCAGCTTGGCTACGAGCGGGGGAGGGACAGATACGCAGTATTTT
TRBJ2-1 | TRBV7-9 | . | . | CASSSTVSSYNEQFF | TGTGCCAGCAGCTCCACAGTGAGCTCCTACAATGAGCAGTTCTTC
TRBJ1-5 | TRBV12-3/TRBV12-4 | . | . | CASRRGNQPQHF | TGTGCCAGCCGTAGGGGAAATCAGCCCCAGCATTTT
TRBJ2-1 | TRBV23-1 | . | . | CASSQSPSSPLPGGVYNEQFF | TGCGCCAGCAGTCAAAGCCCTTCAAGCCCCCTTCCTGGGGGCGTTTACAATGAGCAGTTCTTC
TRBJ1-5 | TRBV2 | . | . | CASKQGNQPQHF | TGTGCCAGCAAGCAGGGCAATCAGCCCCAGCATTTT
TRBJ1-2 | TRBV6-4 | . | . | CASSPSGGDESYTF | TGTGCCAGCAGCCCCTCCGGGGGGGACGAGAGCTACACCTTC
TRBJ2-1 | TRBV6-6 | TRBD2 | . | CASSYSSLAGGQFF | TGTGCCAGCAGTTACTCGAGTCTAGCGGGGGGGCAGTTCTTC
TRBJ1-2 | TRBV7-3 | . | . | CASSLWGDGGYTF | TGTGCCAGCAGCTTATGGGGGGATGGTGGCTACACCTTC
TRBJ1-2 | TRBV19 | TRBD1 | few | CASSIRGSGGFYGYTF | TGTGCCAGTAGTATAAGGGGGTCAGGGGGCTTCTATGGCTACACCTTC
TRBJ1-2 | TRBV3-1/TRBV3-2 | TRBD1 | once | CASSQGGTADYGYTF | TGTGCCAGCAGCCAAGGAGGGACAGCCGACTATGGCTACACCTTC
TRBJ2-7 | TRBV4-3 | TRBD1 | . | CASSRDRGREQYF | TGCGCCAGCAGCCGAGATAGGGGGCGCGAGCAGTACTTC
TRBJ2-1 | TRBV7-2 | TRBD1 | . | CASSYDAGGYEQFF | TGTGCCAGCAGCTATGATGCAGGGGGCTATGAGCAGTTCTTC
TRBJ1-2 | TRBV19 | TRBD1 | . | CASSRDSTGGYGYTF | TGTGCCAGTAGTAGAGACTCGACAGGGGGCTATGGCTACACCTTC
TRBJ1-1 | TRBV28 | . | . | CASTGADRLNTEAFF | TGTGCCAGCACGGGTGCGGACAGATTGAACACTGAAGCTTTCTTT
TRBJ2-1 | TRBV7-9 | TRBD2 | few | CASSSWTSYSYNEQFF | TGTGCCAGCAGCTCGTGGACTAGCTACTCCTACAATGAGCAGTTCTTC
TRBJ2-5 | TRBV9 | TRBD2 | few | CASSNPGVSGGQETQYF | TGTGCCAGCAGCAACCCGGGGGTAAGCGGGGGCCAAGAGACCCAGTACTTC
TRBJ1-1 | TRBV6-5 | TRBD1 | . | CASSWTGTNTEAFF | TGTGCCAGCAGTTGGACAGGGACGAACACTGAAGCTTTCTTT
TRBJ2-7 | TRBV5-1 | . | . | CASSLEYGGSYEQYF | TGCGCCAGCAGCTTGGAATACGGTGGCTCCTACGAGCAGTACTTC
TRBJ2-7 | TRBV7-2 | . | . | CASSLGQANEQYF | TGTGCCAGCAGCTTAGGACAGGCGAACGAGCAGTACTTC
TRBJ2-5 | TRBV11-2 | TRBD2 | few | CASSLVSLAGGTQYF | TGTGCCAGCAGCTTAGTTTCACTAGCGGGGGGGACCCAGTACTTC
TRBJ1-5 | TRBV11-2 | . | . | CASSPSGSGSGQPQHF | TGTGCCAGCAGCCCCTCCGGGAGCGGTTCTGGACAGCCCCAGCATTTT
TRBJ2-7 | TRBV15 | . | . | CATSRPEAGAYEQYF | TGTGCCACCAGCAGGCCCGAGGCGGGTGCGTACGAGCAGTACTTC
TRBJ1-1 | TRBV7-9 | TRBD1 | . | CASSSPEMTGEGEAFF | TGTGCCAGCAGCTCCCCTGAGATGACAGGGGAAGGGGAAGCTTTCTTT
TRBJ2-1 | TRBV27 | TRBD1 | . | CASSIPGQHNEQFF | TGTGCCAGCAGCATCCCGGGACAGCACAATGAGCAGTTCTTC
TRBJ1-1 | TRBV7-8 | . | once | CASSLVKAGRDWKNTEAFF | TGTGCCAGCAGCTTAGTAAAGGCGGGTCGAGATTGGAAGAACACTGAAGCTTTCTTT
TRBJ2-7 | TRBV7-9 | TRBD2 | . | CASSRTSLLAASYEQYF | TGTGCCAGCAGCCGCACATCCCTACTAGCGGCCTCCTACGAGCAGTACTTC